The 10 T cell receptor beta chains given below trace back to one sample, sequenced in a study of regulatory T cells in long-lasting Graves disease. Time point meaning: newly diagnosed GD, antithyroid drugs for less than 3 months. RNA isolated from PBMCs was used to make the TCR library. CDR3 regions were amplified by Arm-PCR using iRepertoire HTBI primers to build TCR beta libraries. Via MiXCR, TCRdb re-called the multiplex PCR reads, giving one row per CDR3 protein. The sample includes about 450,000 distinct CDR3 sequences, about a sixth of them seen just once. This sample also appeared in a second study, on T cells in Graves' hyperthyroidism and ophthalmopathy.

The sample consisted of peripheral blood mononuclear cells (PBMCs), taken at new diagnosis, from a patient treated with antithyroid drugs. The receptors stem from a woman aged 30 to 39 with Graves disease.

To note about this clonotype: One base away lies a much larger clone, so this may be a sequencing read error. The gene calls are TRBV12-3 or TRBV12-4 and TRBJ2-7, with TRBD2 identical over 13 bases. This CDR3 has 14 residues. CDR3 in amino acids: CASSSGLAGEVQCF. The CDR3 bases are TGTGCCAGCAGTTCCGGACTAGCGGGAGAGGTGCAGTGCTTC.

This chain uses TRBV12-3 or TRBV12-4 with TRBJ1-4; D is perhaps TRBD1 (5 bases). Trimming removed 6 bases from V and 3 bases from J, with 11 bases in between. The CDR3 length is 14 residues. CDR3 DNA: TGTGCCAGCAGCGGTGACAGATCTAATGAAAAACTGTTTTTT. Protein sequence: CASSGDRSNEKLFF.

This clonotype was seen many times. The rearrangement uses TRBV3-1 and TRBJ2-1; 8 bases agree with TRBD2. Germline CDR1 and CDR2: LGHDT and YNNKEL (reference sequence). Trimming at V came to 2 bases and at J to 5 bases, leaving 8 bases not matched to a gene. The CDR3 extends over 16 amino acids. As DNA, the CDR3 is TGTGCCAGCAGCCAACCAACTAGCGGCCCCCACAATGAGCAGTTCTTC. The encoded protein is CASSQPTSGPHNEQFF.

This clonotype has a count of ten or more. This sequence joins TRBV12-3 or TRBV12-4 and TRBJ1-1, with D perhaps TRBD1 (6 bases). The V end was cut by 5 bases, the J end by 4 bases, with 11 bases between. The CDR3 is 13 residues long. The CDR3: CASSIQGATEAFF. As DNA, the CDR3 is TGTGCCAGCAGTATACAGGGAGCCACTGAAGCTTTCTTT.

This clonotype was seen many times. The CDR3 protein is CSAEDVTEAFF. CDR3 bases: TGCAGTGCCGAGGATGTCACTGAAGCTTTCTTT. V is TRBV20-1 and J is TRBJ1-1; D is undetermined. The CDR3 sequence is 11 residues long. V was cut by 6 bases and J by 4 bases, with 9 bases left in between. Germline V gene sequence: CDR1 DFQATT, CDR2 SNEGSKA (reference sequence).

The V call is TRBV19, the J call TRBJ2-1; 9 positions agree with TRBD2. CDR3 length: 16 residues. CDR1 and CDR2 (germline): LNHDA, SQIVND (reference sequence). Trimming removed 2 bases from V and 8 bases from J; junction bases left unmatched: 10. The CDR3 loop reads CASSITQTSGVDEQFF. The CDR3, as DNA: TGTGCCAGTAGTATAACGCAGACTAGCGGCGTCGATGAGCAGTTCTTC.

Comments on this clonotype: A much larger clone differs by one base, so this may be a read error. The chain joins TRBV20-1 to TRBJ2-1; 10 bases fit TRBD2. The CDR3 spans 14 residues. Germline V lookup: CDR1 DFQATT, CDR2 SNEGSKA (reference sequence). DNA for the CDR3: TGCGGTGCTTTAAGCGGGAGGGTTATCGGTGAGCAGTTCTTC. Translation gives CGALSGRVIGEQFF.

Of note for this clonotype: A much larger clone differs by one base, so this may be a read error. The rearrangement joins TRBV7-2 to TRBJ2-1; D may be TRBD1 (6 bases). The CDR3 is 17 residues long. Germline CDR1 reads SGHTA; CDR2 reads FQGNSA. V was cut by 5 bases and J by 10 bases, with 27 bases left in between. The CDR3 spells CASSPRDMRFRSYEQFF. The CDR3 bases are TGTGCCAGCAGCCCCCGGGACATGAGGTTTCGCTCCTACGAGCAGTTCTTC.

In its sample, this clonotype was seen many times. The chain couples TRBV3-1 to TRBJ1-1; D call uncertain. V lost 3 bases to trimming and J lost 2 bases, with 4 bases between them. Germline CDR1 LGHDT, CDR2 YNNKEL (reference sequence). The CDR3 extends over 12 amino acids. This chain's CDR3 is CASSHRNTEAFF. The CDR3 DNA reads as TGTGCCAGCAGCCACCGAAACACTGAAGCTTTCTTT.

The gene calls are TRBV15 and TRBJ1-6, with D possibly matching TRBD1 (5 bases). Trimming stripped 4 bases from V and 5 bases from J, with 12 bases between. The CDR3 is 15 amino acids. Per the germline V gene, CDR1 is LNHNV and CDR2 is YYDKDF (reference sequence). This chain's CDR3 is CATSMGLKDNSPLHF. CDR3 in DNA: TGTGCCACCAGCATGGGACTTAAGGATAATTCACCCCTCCACTTT.